This T cell receptor beta chain was retrieved from a study of T cells in Graves' hyperthyroidism and ophthalmopathy. The study, taken as a whole, reports: Most expanded thyroid clonotypes above 0.001 recurred in blood.

A lack of ophthalmopathy progression within 18 months defined stable Graves' hyperthyroidism. The study excluded patients with uncontrolled infection, other autoimmune disease, pregnancy or lactation. PBMCs were derived from roughly 10 ml fresh peripheral blood. This clonotype was seen a handful of times. What it binds is not known. This CDR3 is built from 15 residues. V lost 7 bases, J lost 4 bases, and 9 bases stayed unmatched. The germline CDR1 and CDR2 sequences are LNHDA and SQIVND (reference sequence). It was RNA transcripts that yielded the amplified TCR beta CDR3 regions. The TCR CDR3 was amplified in a first-round RT-PCR using the HTBI primer set. One entry per CDR3 protein, called by TCRdb with MiXCR from the multiplex PCR reads. The sample holds approximately 560,000 distinct CDR3 sequences; approximately 15% are singletons and the top ten take about 7%.

The rearrangement joins TRBV19 to TRBJ2-1, with 8 positions matching TRBD2. This clonotype was obtained from a young woman with Graves' hyperthyroidism. The sample was blood. The CDR3 DNA is TGTGCCAGTACCCCGGCCGGGAGGGGGTACAATGAGCAGTTCTTC. Its protein product is CASTPAGRGYNEQFF.